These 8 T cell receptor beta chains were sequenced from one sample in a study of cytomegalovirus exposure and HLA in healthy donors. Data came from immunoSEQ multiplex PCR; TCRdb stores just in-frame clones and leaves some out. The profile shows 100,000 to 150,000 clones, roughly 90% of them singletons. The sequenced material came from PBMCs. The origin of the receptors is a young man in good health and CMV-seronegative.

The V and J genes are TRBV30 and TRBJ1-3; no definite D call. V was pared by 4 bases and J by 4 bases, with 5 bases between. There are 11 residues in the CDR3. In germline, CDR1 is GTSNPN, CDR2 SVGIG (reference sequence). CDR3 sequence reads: CAWIAGNTIYF. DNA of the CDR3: TGTGCCTGGATTGCGGGAAACACCATATATTTT.

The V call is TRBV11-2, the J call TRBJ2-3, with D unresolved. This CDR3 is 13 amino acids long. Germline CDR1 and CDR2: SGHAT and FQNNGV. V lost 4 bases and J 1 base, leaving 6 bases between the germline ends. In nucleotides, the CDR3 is TGTGCCAGCAGCTGGGCCGGCACAGATACGCAGTATTTT. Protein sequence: CASSWAGTDTQYF.

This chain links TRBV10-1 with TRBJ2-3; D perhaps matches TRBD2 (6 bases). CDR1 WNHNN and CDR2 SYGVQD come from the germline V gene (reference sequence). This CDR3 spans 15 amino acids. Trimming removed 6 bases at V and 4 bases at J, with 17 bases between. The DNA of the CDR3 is TGCGCCAGCAGCGGGACTGCACGGCTGGCAGATACGCAGTATTTT. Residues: CASSGTARLADTQYF.

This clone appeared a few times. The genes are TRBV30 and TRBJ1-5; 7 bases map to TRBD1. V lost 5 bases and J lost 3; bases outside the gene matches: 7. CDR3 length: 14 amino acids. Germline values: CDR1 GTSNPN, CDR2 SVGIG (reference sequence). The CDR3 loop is CAWHTGTDNQPQHF. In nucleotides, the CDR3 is TGTGCCTGGCACACTGGGACAGACAATCAGCCCCAGCATTTT.

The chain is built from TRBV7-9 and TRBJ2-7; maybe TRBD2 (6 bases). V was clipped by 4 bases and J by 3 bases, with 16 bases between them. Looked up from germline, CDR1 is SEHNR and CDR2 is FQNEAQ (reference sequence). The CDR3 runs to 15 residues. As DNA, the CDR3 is TGTGCCAGCAGCTGGGGGGAGAGGGACCTCTACGAGCAGTACTTC. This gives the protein CASSWGERDLYEQYF.

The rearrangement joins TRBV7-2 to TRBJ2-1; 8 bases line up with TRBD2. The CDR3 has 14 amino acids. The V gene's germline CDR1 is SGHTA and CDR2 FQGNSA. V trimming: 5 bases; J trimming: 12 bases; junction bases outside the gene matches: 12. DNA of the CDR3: TGTGCCAGCAGCGCCCGGGACCCGGGAGGGCGGCAGTTCTTC. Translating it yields CASSARDPGGRQFF.

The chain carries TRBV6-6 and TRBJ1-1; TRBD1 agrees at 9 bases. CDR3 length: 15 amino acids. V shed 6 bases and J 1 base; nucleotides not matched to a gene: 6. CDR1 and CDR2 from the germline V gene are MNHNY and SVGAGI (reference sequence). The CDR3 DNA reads TGTGCCAGCAGGCCACAGGGGGCACAGAACACTGAAGCTTTCTTT. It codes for CASRPQGAQNTEAFF.

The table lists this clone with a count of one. In DNA form, the CDR3 reads TGTGCCAGCAGCTTACCGGGAAACACCGGGGAGCTGTTTTTT. This sequence encodes CASSLPGNTGELFF. The chain links TRBV7-9 to TRBJ2-2; tentative D call: TRBD2 (5 bases). The CDR3 runs 14 residues. Trimming took off 2 bases at V and 2 bases at J, with 6 bases between the two ends. Germline CDR1 SEHNR, CDR2 FQNEAQ (reference sequence).